Below, 14 T cell receptor beta chains from the same sample are listed, as sequenced in a study of breast tumors, draining lymph nodes, adjacent tissues. Axillary draining lymph nodes of breast cancer patients supplied the node samples. TCRdb re-analysed the multiplex PCR reads in MiXCR, keeping a single row per CDR3 protein. The sample holds about 150,000 distinct CDR3 sequences, 32% seen once. The specimen sequenced was axillary lymph node tissue. All receptors derive from a female donor with breast cancer. Some clones in this sample may be carry-over from other donors' samples.

A note on this clonotype: Lacking the conserved final phenylalanine or tryptophan, this CDR3 likely reflects a read error. Because the CDR3's place on the DNA is in doubt, the DNA is left out and the CDR3 is given as listed by TCRdb. This chain connects TRBV2 to TRBJ2-5; TRBD2, the table's D call, was not compared with the DNA. The CDR3 adds up to 15 amino acids, both ends counted. Per the germline V gene, CDR1 is SNHLY and CDR2 is FYNNEI. The CDR3 sequence is CASSERGGTRLSNQS.

The chain recombines TRBV6-5 with TRBJ2-7; the D gene is possibly TRBD1 (6 bases). CDR1 and CDR2 (germline): MNHEY, SVGAGI. The CDR3 loop spans 14 amino acids. Trimming pared 3 bases from V and 5 bases from J, leaving 14 bases between. This CDR3 is CASSYNRDGNEQYF. The CDR3 bases are TGTGCCAGCAGTTATAACAGGGATGGAAACGAGCAGTACTTC.

About this clonotype: A much bigger clone sits one base away, suggesting this may be a read error. DNA of the CDR3: TGTGCCAGCACGGACGGGGGTACAGATACGCAGTATTTT. It codes for CASTDGGTDTQYF. The chain combines TRBV6-1 with TRBJ2-3, with a weak D call TRBD2 (6 bases). The V and J ends lost 7 bases and 3 bases respectively, with 11 bases between them. This CDR3 region has 13 residues. The germline gives CDR1 MNHNS, CDR2 SASEGT.

In this sample, this clonotype turned up a few times. The J gene is TRBJ2-2, the V gene TRBV5-6; unclear D gene. Trimming removed 4 bases from V and 5 bases from J, with 12 bases in between. Germline values: CDR1 SGHDT, CDR2 YYEEEE. The CDR3 loop spans 14 amino acids. The CDR3 is CASSPEVLTGELFF. The CDR3, as DNA: TGTGCCAGCAGCCCTGAGGTCTTAACCGGGGAGCTGTTTTTT.

There are many counts of this clonotype. The V call is TRBV9, the J call TRBJ1-2; the D gene is possibly TRBD1 (5 bases). The CDR3 is made up of 14 amino acids. Germline V lookup: CDR1 SGDLS, CDR2 YYNGEE. Between the trimmed V and J ends, which lost 4 bases and 7 bases, there was a span of 17 bases. This CDR3 reads CASSTYPGSRGYTF. The CDR3 nucleotides are TGTGCCAGCAGCACCTACCCAGGGAGTCGTGGCTACACCTTC.

This clonotype was found many times. The rearrangement joins TRBV7-2 to TRBJ2-7, with D unresolved. This CDR3 has 16 amino acids. The V end was cut by 2 bases, the J end by 0 bases, with 14 bases between. Germline CDR1 is SGHTA and CDR2 is FQGNSA. The DNA for the CDR3 is TGTGCCAGCAGCTTACACTTTTCCCACAGCTCCTACGAGCAGTACTTC. Amino acids: CASSLHFSHSSYEQYF.

This clonotype turned up a few times. A much bigger clone sits one base away, suggesting this may be a read error. The J gene is TRBJ2-2, the V gene TRBV6-1; unclear D gene. This CDR3 contains 14 residues. V lost 5 bases and J lost 1, with 8 bases in between. The V gene's germline CDR1 is MNHNS and CDR2 SASEGT. The CDR3 DNA reads as TGTGCCAGCAGTCAAAGACAGAACACCGGGGAGCTGTTTTTT. Translated, it gives CASSQRQNTGELFF.

The V call is TRBV25-1, the J call TRBJ2-1; D gene unclear. Per germline, CDR1 MGHDK and CDR2 SYGVNS. Trimming took 4 bases from V and 5 from J, leaving 9 bases between them. The CDR3 is made up of 13 amino acids. The CDR3 region has the DNA TGTGCCAGCAGTGCTAGAGACAACAATGAGCAGTTCTTC. Protein sequence: CASSARDNNEQFF.

Remarks on this clonotype: A read error may account for a junction end that differs from germline. The chain combines TRBV11-3 with TRBJ1-6, with D perhaps matching TRBD1 (5 bases). Germline V gene lookup returns CDR1 SGHNT and CDR2 YENEEA. The CDR3 is made up of 15 amino acids. DNA of the CDR3: TGTTCCAGCAGCTTAGATGTTACAGGCTGGTCACCCCTCCACTTT. Its protein is CSSSLDVTGWSPLHF.

This clonotype was observed many times. This chain links TRBV11-2 with TRBJ2-6; D might be TRBD1 (5 bases). V was clipped by 3 bases and J by 0 bases, with 6 bases between them. The CDR3 sequence is 15 residues long. Germline CDR1 is SGHAT and CDR2 is FQNNGV. The CDR3 region has the DNA TGTGCCAGCAGCTTTCAGGGCTCTGGGGCCAACGTCCTGACTTTC. This gives the protein CASSFQGSGANVLTF.

This clonotype was detected a few times. No conserved phenylalanine or tryptophan ends this CDR3, so it is likely a read error. No DNA is shown, since the ends of the CDR3 on it are uncertain; the CDR3 is the one TCRdb lists. V is TRBV7-2 and J is TRBJ2-5; TRBD2 is the table's D call and was not checked against the DNA. The CDR3 is 15 amino acids long, termini counted. CDR1 and CDR2 (germline): SGHTA, FQGNSA. This chain's CDR3 is CASSSGTTRQETQHL.

Comment on this clonotype: A junction boundary mismatches the germline segment, possibly from a read error. The V call is TRBV5-6, the J call TRBJ1-5; possible D gene TRBD1, 6 bases. Per germline, CDR1 SGHDT and CDR2 YYEEEE. This CDR3 has 14 residues. CDR3 sequence: CASSFQGRNQPQRF. CDR3 in DNA: TGTGCCAGCAGCTTTCAGGGGCGAAATCAGCCCCAGCGTTTT.

Only one count was recorded for this clonotype. Germline is not matched at one junction end, which may reflect a read error. The chain employs TRBV9 and TRBJ1-2, with 7 bases aligning to TRBD1. CDR1 and CDR2 (germline): SGDLS, YYNGEE. The CDR3 loop spans 16 amino acids. The CDR3 nucleotides are TGTGCTAGCAGCGCCACCACAGGGGCGTATAACTATGCCTACACCTTC. Protein sequence: CASSATTGAYNYAYTF.

Of note for this clonotype: A read error is possible here, since a much larger clone lies one base away. This rearrangement joins TRBV6-2 or TRBV6-3 to TRBJ1-2, with 9 bases fitting TRBD1. CDR3 length equals 13 residues. Germline V gene sequence: CDR1 MNHEY, CDR2 SVGEGT. The CDR3 spells CVSTDRGFYGYTF. Written as DNA, the CDR3 is TGTGTCAGCACGGACAGGGGATTCTATGGCTACACCTTC.